Listed below are T cell receptor beta chains from one sample, sequenced in a study of shared clonotypes between healthy human individuals. Assay: immunoSEQ multiplex PCR; the TCRdb copy retains only in-frame clones and omits some. The table has 2 million to 2.5 million clones, over 85% seen once; the top ten hold 0.36%. The specimen was naive CD4+ T cells from PBMCs. The source is a man aged 18 to 29 in good health. Some clones in this sample may be carry-over from other donors' samples. Both conserved end residues are part of each CDR3. A D gene is named only where the DNA matches it firmly. Only part of the rows carry a size: once, few, many, or a class if the clone is expanded.

CDR3aa | CDR3nt | abundance | len | j_gene | d_gene | v_gene
CASSLGVDSPLHF | TGCGCCAGCAGCTTGGGGGTGGATTCACCCCTCCACTTT | NA | 13 | TRBJ1-6 | NA | TRBV5-1
CASSSPDRVTGGEKLFF | TGTGCCAGCAGCAGCCCGGACAGGGTAACGGGGGGTGAAAAACTGTTTTTT | NA | 17 | TRBJ1-4 | NA | TRBV21-1
CASSLGGDRNEQFF | TGTGCCAGCAGCTTGGGAGGGGACCGGAATGAGCAGTTCTTC | NA | 14 | TRBJ2-1 | TRBD2 | TRBV7-8
CASSLGTGALRNEQFF | TGCGCCAGCAGCTTGGGGACAGGGGCGCTCCGCAATGAGCAGTTCTTC | NA | 16 | TRBJ2-1 | TRBD1 | TRBV5-1
CASRTLQGGEKLFF | TGTGCCAGCAGGACACTACAGGGAGGGGAAAAACTGTTTTTT | NA | 14 | TRBJ1-4 | NA | TRBV6-6
CASSLNPPSGVPNEQFF | TGTGCCAGCAGCCTTAACCCCCCCTCGGGAGTGCCAAATGAGCAGTTCTTC | NA | 17 | TRBJ2-1 | NA | TRBV7-3
CATSRARNRGQETQYF | TGTGCCACCAGCAGAGCGCGTAACAGGGGACAAGAGACCCAGTACTTC | once | 16 | TRBJ2-5 | TRBD1 | TRBV15
CATGRGLGTPNEQFF | TGTGCCACTGGGAGGGGGCTAGGCACCCCCAATGAGCAGTTCTTC | NA | 15 | TRBJ2-1 | NA | TRBV15
CASGVDTQYF | TGTGCTAGTGGTGTGGATACGCAGTATTTT | NA | 10 | TRBJ2-3 | NA | TRBV12-5
CASSVGRAGGPYLEQFF | TGTGCCAGCAGCGTAGGTAGAGCGGGAGGGCCGTACCTTGAGCAGTTCTTC | once | 17 | TRBJ2-1 | TRBD2 | TRBV9
CASSSQGRGSYEQYF | TGTGCCAGTAGTTCTCAGGGTAGGGGGTCCTACGAGCAGTACTTC | once | 15 | TRBJ2-7 | NA | TRBV19
CASSQEPGTYEQYF | TGCGCCAGCAGCCAAGAACCCGGTACCTACGAGCAGTACTTC | NA | 14 | TRBJ2-7 | NA | TRBV4-1
CASSAPGGNSYEQYF | TGCGCCAGCAGTGCCCCAGGGGGGAACTCCTACGAGCAGTACTTC | NA | 15 | TRBJ2-7 | NA | TRBV10-1
CASSPDRLYEKLFF | TGTGCCAGCAGCCCCGACAGGCTCTATGAAAAACTGTTTTTT | NA | 14 | TRBJ1-4 | NA | TRBV11-2
CASKGGSGANVLTF | TGTGCCAGTAAGGGAGGGTCTGGGGCCAACGTCCTGACTTTC | NA | 14 | TRBJ2-6 | TRBD2 | TRBV19
CASSLSHYRDRGLKQAFF | TGTGCCAGCAGCTTAAGCCATTACCGGGACAGGGGGCTAAAGCAAGCTTTCTTT | NA | 18 | TRBJ1-1 | TRBD1 | TRBV11-2
CASSGKDGGVSEAFF | TGTGCCAGCAGCGGCAAGGACGGTGGGGTTTCTGAAGCTTTCTTT | NA | 15 | TRBJ1-1 | NA | TRBV9
CASSDRSHSYEQYF | TGCGCCAGCAGTGACCGCTCCCACTCCTACGAGCAGTACTTC | NA | 14 | TRBJ2-7 | NA | TRBV10-2
CASRIDSLGGNTIYF | TGTGCCAGCAGAATCGACAGTCTGGGGGGAAACACCATATATTTT | NA | 15 | TRBJ1-3 | NA | TRBV6-5
CASSSSGPYNEQFF | TGCGCCAGCAGCTCCTCGGGGCCGTACAATGAGCAGTTCTTC | NA | 14 | TRBJ2-1 | NA | TRBV5-1
CASSEGWGGMNTEAFF | TGTGCCAGCAGTGAAGGGTGGGGGGGAATGAACACTGAAGCTTTCTTT | NA | 16 | TRBJ1-1 | NA | TRBV6-1
CASSPSGSYEQYF | TGTGCCAGCAGCCCCAGCGGGTCCTACGAGCAGTACTTC | NA | 13 | TRBJ2-7 | NA | TRBV7-3
CASSRLAGGYEQYF | TGCGCCAGCAGCCGACTAGCGGGAGGATACGAGCAGTACTTC | NA | 14 | TRBJ2-7 | TRBD2 | TRBV10-2
CASSLVGILDSGEQFF | TGTGCCAGCAGCTTAGTCGGGATACTAGACAGCGGTGAGCAGTTCTTC | NA | 16 | TRBJ2-1 | NA | TRBV7-8
CASSPHGQGNTEAFF | TGTGCCAGCAGCCCCCATGGGCAGGGGAATACTGAAGCTTTCTTT | NA | 15 | TRBJ1-1 | NA | TRBV2
CASSELETQYF | TGTGCCAGCAGTGAATTGGAGACCCAGTACTTC | NA | 11 | TRBJ2-5 | NA | TRBV25-1
CASSNRDGNTGELFF | TGTGCCAGCAGCAACCGGGACGGCAACACCGGGGAGCTGTTTTTT | NA | 15 | TRBJ2-2 | NA | TRBV9
CASSIGTAAYEQYF | TGTGCCAGCAGCATTGGGACCGCTGCCTACGAGCAGTACTTC | once | 14 | TRBJ2-7 | NA | TRBV28
CASSLGVLGGKAYEQYF | TGTGCCAGCAGCTTGGGGGTCTTGGGCGGGAAGGCCTACGAGCAGTACTTC | NA | 17 | TRBJ2-7 | NA | TRBV5-5
CASSLWGAEDTQYF | TGCGCCAGCAGCTTGTGGGGTGCTGAAGATACGCAGTATTTT | NA | 14 | TRBJ2-3 | NA | TRBV5-1
CASRRPDRERGQPQHF | TGTGCCAGTAGAAGACCGGACAGGGAAAGGGGTCAGCCCCAGCATTTT | NA | 16 | TRBJ1-5 | TRBD1 | TRBV19
CSAEGQALGYTF | TGCAGCGCCGAAGGACAGGCCTTGGGCTACACCTTC | NA | 12 | TRBJ1-2 | TRBD1 | TRBV29-1
CASRKTGVGQNIQYF | TGTGCCAGCAGGAAGACAGGGGTCGGCCAAAACATTCAGTACTTC | NA | 15 | TRBJ2-4 | TRBD1 | TRBV28
CASRPDASYEQYF | TGTGCCAGCAGGCCTGACGCCTCCTACGAGCAGTACTTC | NA | 13 | TRBJ2-7 | NA | TRBV28
CASSLRGGGHYEQYF | TGTGCCAGCAGCCTGCGGGGAGGGGGCCACTACGAGCAGTACTTC | NA | 15 | TRBJ2-7 | NA | TRBV13
CASSPGDRGDTQYF | TGTGCCAGCTCACCGGGGGACAGGGGGGATACGCAGTATTTT | NA | 14 | TRBJ2-3 | TRBD1 | TRBV18
CASSLTRDRNTEAFF | TGTGCCAGCAGCCTGACCCGGGACAGAAACACTGAAGCTTTCTTT | once | 15 | TRBJ1-1 | TRBD1 | TRBV7-2
CATSRGLAGEYEQFF | TGTGCCACCAGCAGGGGACTAGCGGGAGAATATGAGCAGTTCTTC | NA | 15 | TRBJ2-1 | TRBD2 | TRBV15
CAWSLTSTYNEQFF | TGTGCCTGGAGTCTCACTAGCACCTACAATGAGCAGTTCTTC | NA | 14 | TRBJ2-1 | NA | TRBV30
CASSLYMAGGPYEQYF | TGTGCCAGCAGCCTCTACATGGCGGGAGGGCCCTACGAGCAGTACTTC | NA | 16 | TRBJ2-7 | TRBD2 | TRBV5-4
CASSLIGGTQETQYF | TGTGCCAGCAGTTTAATAGGGGGCACCCAAGAGACCCAGTACTTC | NA | 15 | TRBJ2-5 | TRBD1 | TRBV28
CAWSVLYGAGVGGNEQFF | TGTGCCTGGAGTGTACTTTATGGAGCGGGAGTAGGTGGCAATGAGCAGTTCTTC | NA | 18 | TRBJ2-1 | TRBD2 | TRBV30
CASTGVGGRTNTGELFF | TGTGCCAGCACCGGGGTTGGAGGGAGGACGAACACCGGGGAGCTGTTTTTT | NA | 17 | TRBJ2-2 | NA | TRBV2
CSVTRTVMNTEAFF | TGCAGCGTTACCCGGACAGTCATGAACACTGAAGCTTTCTTT | NA | 14 | TRBJ1-1 | NA | TRBV29-1
CASSPGGRSGSPLHF | TGTGCCAGCAGCCCAGGGGGACGGAGCGGGTCACCCCTCCACTTT | NA | 15 | TRBJ1-6 | TRBD1 | TRBV7-3
CAWSLGTGEAPLHF | TGTGCCTGGAGTCTCGGGACAGGGGAGGCTCCCCTCCACTTT | NA | 14 | TRBJ1-6 | TRBD1 | TRBV30
CASSSGLVWAEETQYF | TGCGCCAGCAGCTCGGGCCTAGTGTGGGCGGAAGAGACCCAGTACTTC | NA | 16 | TRBJ2-5 | NA | TRBV5-1
CASSLGTGRETQYF | TGCGCCAGCAGCCTAGGGACAGGACGGGAGACCCAGTACTTC | NA | 14 | TRBJ2-5 | TRBD1 | TRBV5-1
CASSQLAGEGYEQYF | TGTGCCAGCAGCCAGTTAGCGGGAGAAGGCTACGAGCAGTACTTC | NA | 15 | TRBJ2-7 | TRBD2 | TRBV4-2
CASSVVPGGAQDTQYF | TGTGCCAGCAGCGTAGTTCCGGGAGGGGCTCAAGATACGCAGTATTTT | NA | 16 | TRBJ2-3 | TRBD2 | TRBV9
CASSLTTGGAETQYF | TGTGCCAGCAGCTTAACGACGGGAGGGGCCGAGACCCAGTACTTC | NA | 15 | TRBJ2-5 | TRBD2 | TRBV7-3
CASSFTGGHTIYF | TGTGCCAGCAGCTTTACCGGCGGACACACCATATATTTT | NA | 13 | TRBJ1-3 | NA | TRBV5-4
CASSLARSYEQYF | TGTGCCAGCAGCTTGGCCAGGTCCTACGAGCAGTACTTC | once | 13 | TRBJ2-7 | NA | TRBV5-5
CASSRSTGRGGNTEAFF | TGCGCCAGCAGCCGGTCGACAGGGAGGGGAGGGAACACTGAAGCTTTCTTT | NA | 17 | TRBJ1-1 | TRBD1 | TRBV4-3
CASSSRLAVNTGELFF | TGTGCCAGCAGCTCCCGACTAGCGGTGAACACCGGGGAGCTGTTTTTT | NA | 16 | TRBJ2-2 | TRBD2 | TRBV11-2
CASETGEFSNEKLFF | TGTGCTAGTGAGACAGGGGAGTTTTCAAATGAAAAACTGTTTTTT | NA | 15 | TRBJ1-4 | TRBD1 | TRBV12-5
CASSLGSPLHF | TGTGCCAGCAGTTTAGGCTCACCCCTCCACTTT | NA | 11 | TRBJ1-6 | NA | TRBV28